The 5 T cell receptor beta chains reported below all come from one sample, sequenced in a study of graft-versus-host responses after intestinal transplantation. Antigen specificity for these receptors is unknown. Method: immunoSEQ multiplex PCR; TCRdb's copy keeps in-frame clones and lacks some. The table shows under 85,000 clones, with 80% to 95% occurring only once. Specimen: unstimulated CD8+ T cells sorted from spleen or lymph node cells, collected before intestinal transplant. The receptors derive from a human donor who received an intestinal transplant.

The genes are TRBV9 and TRBJ2-2; 11 nucleotides line up with TRBD2. Trimming removed 3 bases from V and 3 bases from J; junction bases left unmatched: 1. CDR3 length equals 15 residues. Germline lookup yields CDR1 SGDLS and CDR2 YYNGEE. The CDR3 protein is CASSGSGGDTGELFF. Here the CDR3 DNA reads TGTGCCAGCAGCGGTAGCGGGGGGGACACCGGGGAGCTGTTTTTT.

This chain joins TRBV6-1 and TRBJ2-7, with 8 nucleotides matching TRBD1. CDR3 length: 14 amino acids. V lost 5 bases and J lost 4; bases outside the gene matches: 7. Germline V gene data show CDR1 as MNHNS and CDR2 as SASEGT. CDR3 sequence (DNA): TGTGCCAGCAGTCCTAGGACAGGGAATTACGAGCAGTACTTC. Its translation: CASSPRTGNYEQYF.

This chain links TRBV5-1 with TRBJ2-3, with 12 bases matching TRBD2. CDR3 length equals 16 residues. J was trimmed by 4 bases and V by 4 bases; bases with no gene match: 7. Germline lookup yields CDR1 SGHRS and CDR2 YFSETQ. CDR3 region: CASSDLAGGPPDTQYF. CDR3 nucleotides: TGCGCCAGCAGCGACCTAGCGGGGGGGCCCCCAGATACGCAGTATTTT.

The chain is built from TRBV6-5 and TRBJ1-1, with D possibly matching TRBD1 (5 bases). The germline gives CDR1 MNHEY, CDR2 SVGAGI. This CDR3 is built from 13 residues. The V gene lost 2 bases and the J gene lost 4 bases, with 8 bases spanning the gap. DNA of the CDR3: TGTGCCAGCAGTTACGGAGACAGCACTGAAGCTTTCTTT. Protein: CASSYGDSTEAFF.

The V gene is TRBV6-1, the J gene TRBJ1-2; D is unresolved. CDR1 is MNHNS and CDR2 is SASEGT in the germline V gene. With 6 bases removed from V and 0 bases from J, the gap between germline ends came to 11 bases. The CDR3 totals 14 residues. The CDR3 sequence: CASSLDTANYGYTF. In nucleotides, the CDR3 is TGTGCCAGCAGCCTCGACACCGCTAACTATGGCTACACCTTC.